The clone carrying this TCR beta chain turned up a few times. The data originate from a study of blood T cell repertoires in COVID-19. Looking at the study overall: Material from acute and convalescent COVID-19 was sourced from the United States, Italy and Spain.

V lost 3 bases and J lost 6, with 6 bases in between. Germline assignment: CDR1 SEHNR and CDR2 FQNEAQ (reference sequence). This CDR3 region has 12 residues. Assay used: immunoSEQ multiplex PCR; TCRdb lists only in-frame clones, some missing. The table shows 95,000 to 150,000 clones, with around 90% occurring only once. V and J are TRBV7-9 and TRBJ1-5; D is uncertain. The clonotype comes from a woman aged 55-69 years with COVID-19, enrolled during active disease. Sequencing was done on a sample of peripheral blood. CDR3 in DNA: TGTGCCAGCAGCTTGAACGGTCAGCCCCAGCATTTT. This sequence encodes CASSLNGQPQHF.